Presented here are 8 T cell receptor beta chains from one specimen sequenced in a study of identical twins. TCRdb itself ran the 5' RACE reads through MiXCR, one entry per CDR3 protein. Of 1.5 million to 2 million distinct CDR3 sequences listed, roughly a third are singletons. The sequencing input was cord blood. Every receptor here comes from a newborn girl in good health.

The chain's CDR3 is CASSRRQGTQYLYGYTF. The DNA of the CDR3 is TGTGCCAGCAGCCGACGACAGGGAACCCAATATCTCTATGGCTACACCTTC. The chain has TRBV7-2 and TRBJ1-2; 7 nucleotides line up with TRBD1. V trimming: 5 bases; J trimming: 4 bases; junction bases outside the gene matches: 16. The CDR3 covers 17 residues. Germline V CDR1 and CDR2: SGHTA, FQGNSA.

The sample holds a few counts of this clonotype. The chain joins TRBV20-1 to TRBJ2-1; perhaps TRBD2 as D (5 bases). Trimming removed 1 base at V and 4 bases at J, with 11 bases between. This CDR3 is 14 amino acids long. Germline lookup yields CDR1 DFQATT and CDR2 SNEGSKA (reference sequence). The CDR3 loop reads CSARVEAPYNEQFF. CDR3 bases: TGCAGTGCTAGAGTGGAGGCCCCTTACAATGAGCAGTTCTTC.

The sample holds many counts of this clonotype. The chain uses TRBV7-2 and TRBJ2-3, with TRBD2 matching over 10 bases. Germline assignment: CDR1 SGHTA and CDR2 FQGNSA. J gave up 0 bases and V 3 bases, and 3 bases lay outside the gene matches. This CDR3 is 16 amino acids long. CDR3 nucleotide sequence: TGTGCCAGCAGCTTTATGACTAGCGGGAGCACAGATACGCAGTATTTT. Amino acid sequence: CASSFMTSGSTDTQYF.

This clonotype has a single count. V usage is TRBV5-1 and J usage is TRBJ2-7, with D tentatively TRBD2 (5 bases). CDR1 is SGHRS and CDR2 is YFSETQ in the germline V gene. V was trimmed by 0 bases and J by 7 bases, leaving 14 bases between them. CDR3 size: 14 residues. The CDR3, as DNA: TGCGCCAGCAGCTTGGCCACCGGACTGAATGAGCAGTACTTC. Encoded protein: CASSLATGLNEQYF. Full variable domain (missing parts from reference TRBV5-1 and TRBJ2-7): KAGVTQTPRYLIKTRGQQVTLSCSPISGHRSVSWYQQTPGQGLQFLFEYFSETQRNKGNFPGRFSGRQFSNSRSEMNVSTLELGDSALYLCASSLATGLNEQYFGPGTRLTVT.

As to this clonotype: A single base separates this from a much larger clone, so it may be a read error. The chain carries TRBV25-1 and TRBJ2-1; perhaps TRBD2 as D (6 bases). Germline V gene lookup returns CDR1 MGHDK and CDR2 SYGVNS. The CDR3 runs to 14 residues. The V end lost 6 bases, the J end lost 0 bases, and 9 bases lay between the germline ends. The CDR3: CASRYGGSYNEQFF. For the CDR3, the DNA is TGTGCCAGCAGGTACGGGGGCTCCTACAATGAGCAGTTCTTC.

This clonotype was seen a handful of times. The rearrangement joins TRBV4-2 to TRBJ2-1, with a tentative D call TRBD2 (5 bases). V was trimmed by 1 base and J by 2 bases, leaving 12 bases between them. Germline values: CDR1 LGHNA, CDR2 YNFKEQ. The CDR3 has 16 amino acids. CDR3 residues: CASSQAGRGTYNEQFF. The DNA of the CDR3 is TGTGCCAGCAGCCAAGCTGGACGGGGAACCTACAATGAGCAGTTCTTC.

The V gene is TRBV11-2, the J gene TRBJ2-7; 9 positions agree with TRBD2. The DNA end favors TRBJ2-5, so the J call may be wrong. The CDR3 has 15 residues. Per the germline V gene, CDR1 is SGHAT and CDR2 is FQNNGV. The CDR3 DNA is TGTGCCAGCAGCTTGGTCCTAGCGGGACAAGAGACCCAGTACTTC. Encoded protein: CASSLVLAGQETQYF.

The chain couples TRBV7-2 to TRBJ2-2; D is possibly TRBD2 (6 bases). Looked up from germline, CDR1 is SGHTA and CDR2 is FQGNSA. CDR3 length: 17 residues. Trimming took 2 bases from V and 2 from J, leaving 15 bases between them. Written as DNA, the CDR3 is TGTGCCAGCAGCTTATGGCGCAGGAGGGCTAACACCGGGGAGCTGTTTTTT. Translating gives CASSLWRRRANTGELFF.